The 13 T cell receptor beta chains below come from one sample, sequenced in a study of T cells in Graves' hyperthyroidism and ophthalmopathy (dated by TCRdb to the late 2010s). Library preparation was by multiplex PCR. Sequencing used an Illumina HiSeq 2000. Amplification of TCR beta CDR3 regions was carried out from RNA transcripts. The TCR CDR3 was subjected to a first round of RT-PCR using the HTBI primer set and the Qiagen OneStep RT-PCR kit. Starting from the raw public reads, TCRdb applied fastp trimming at Q25, assembled clones with MiXCR and retained in-frame beta chains. Each CDR3 protein appears once, grouped with its most common genes and DNA. This sample has under 800,000 distinct CDR3 sequences in its table, and 14% of those were observed once. Of the sample, more than 8.5% falls within the top ten clones. Sequenced material: blood. These receptor sequences come from a woman younger than 35 with Graves' hyperthyroidism.

This clonotype was found many times. This sequence joins TRBV30 and TRBJ2-1, with 8 bases aligning to TRBD2. This CDR3 is built from 14 residues. Germline V gene sequence: CDR1 GTSNPN, CDR2 SVGIG (reference sequence). The J segment lost 7 bases and the V segment lost 1 base, leaving 6 bases of the junction unmatched. The CDR3 DNA reads TGTGCCTGGAGTGGATTAGCGGGAAGGAATGAGCAGTTCTTC. This translates into CAWSGLAGRNEQFF.

This clonotype was seen many times. The chain uses TRBV18 and TRBJ2-1; TRBD2 agrees at 8 bases. V dropped 3 bases and J dropped 6; count of bases not matched to a gene: 10. The germline CDR1 and CDR2 sequences are KGHSH and LQKENI. The CDR3 consists of 16 residues. The CDR3, as DNA: TGTGCCAGCTCACCGCCACGGGGACTAGATGTCAATGAGCAGTTCTTC. As protein: CASSPPRGLDVNEQFF.

This clonotype was detected ten times or more. The J gene is TRBJ2-7, the V gene TRBV28; 7 nucleotides line up with TRBD2. Trimming removed 5 bases from V and 0 bases from J; junction bases left unmatched: 7. The CDR3 covers 15 residues. Germline V lookup: CDR1 MDHEN, CDR2 SYDVKM. CDR3 nucleotides: TGTGCCAGCAGTCCGGGGGGTCTTAGCTCCTACGAGCAGTACTTC. Encoded protein: CASSPGGLSSYEQYF.

Details on this clonotype: The junction differs from germline at one of its ends, possibly a read error. J is TRBJ2-5 and V is TRBV13, with D possibly TRBD2 on 6 matching bases. The CDR3 runs 15 residues. Germline loops: CDR1 PRHDT, CDR2 FYEKMQ (reference sequence). CDR3 bases: TGTGCCAGCAGCAATACCGGGACTCTACAAGAGGCCCAGTACTTC. Translation: CASSNTGTLQEAQYF.

The gene calls are TRBV29-1 and TRBJ2-4, with TRBD1 identical over 8 bases. Germline V gene lookup returns CDR1 SQVTM and CDR2 ANQGSEA. The V segment lost 4 bases and the J segment 7 bases; nucleotides outside the gene matches: 12. The CDR3 loop spans 15 amino acids. The CDR3 DNA reads as TGCAGCGTTGCCGGGCTTCGAGGACAGGGTAACATTCAGTACTTC. Its protein product is CSVAGLRGQGNIQYF.

The sample holds many counts of this clonotype. The V and J genes are TRBV10-3 and TRBJ2-3; 11 nucleotides align to TRBD2. Germline trimming cut 4 bases from V and 1 base from J; bases unmatched to any gene: 4. This CDR3 spans 16 amino acids. The germline CDR1 and CDR2 sequences are ENHRY and SYGVKD. The chain's CDR3 is CAISGLGLAGTDTQYF. DNA of the CDR3: TGTGCCATCAGTGGCTTGGGACTAGCGGGCACAGATACGCAGTATTTT.

This clonotype was picked up a small number of times. The chain combines TRBV30 with TRBJ2-7, with TRBD2 as a possible D gene (6 bases). The CDR3 contains 12 residues. V shed 2 bases and J shed 6 bases, with 11 bases lying between them. Germline CDR1 reads GTSNPN; CDR2 reads SVGIG (reference sequence). The CDR3 nucleotides are TGTGCCTGGAGTCGCGGGACGTTCGAGCAGTACTTC. It yields the protein CAWSRGTFEQYF.

The chain carries TRBV14 and TRBJ2-5, with D possibly matching TRBD2 (7 bases). V shed 1 base and J shed 5 bases, with 20 bases lying between them. CDR1 and CDR2 from the germline V gene are SGHDN and FVKESK. This CDR3 has 17 residues. For the CDR3, the DNA is TGTGCCAGCAGCCAAGGGGGGGGCCGACTAGTCGCCGAGACCCAGTACTTC. This encodes CASSQGGGRLVAETQYF. Together with reference TRBV14 and TRBJ2-5, the CDR3 gives the full variable domain: EAGVTQFPSHSVIEKGQTVTLRCDPISGHDNLYWYRRVMGKEIKFLLHFVKESKQDESGMPNNRFLAERTGGTYSTLKVQPAELEDSGVYFCASSQGGGRLVAETQYFGPGTRLLVL.

This clonotype was found a few times. The chain combines TRBV5-6 with TRBJ2-4; 7 bases align to TRBD1. The CDR3 is 16 amino acids. V lost 4 bases and J lost 0; bases outside the gene matches: 7. Germline loops: CDR1 SGHDT, CDR2 YYEEEE. CDR3 loop: CASSPGDRLAKNIQYF. CDR3 DNA: TGTGCCAGCAGCCCCGGGGACAGACTAGCCAAAAACATTCAGTACTTC. The variable domain in full, completed from reference TRBV5-6 and TRBJ2-4, reads DAGVTQSPTHLIKTRGQQVTLRCSPKSGHDTVSWYQQALGQGPQFIFQYYEEEERQRGNFPDRFSGHQFPNYSSELNVNALLLGDSALYLCASSPGDRLAKNIQYFGAGTRLSVL.

This clonotype was counted only a few times. In nucleotides, the CDR3 is TGTGCCACCAAATTAGGGGCCAGGGAGGAAGACAAAAACATTCAGTACTTC. This gives the protein CATKLGAREEDKNIQYF. This chain joins TRBV24-1 and TRBJ2-4, with a possible D match to TRBD2 (6 bases). In germline, CDR1 is KGHDR, CDR2 SFDVKD. This CDR3 comprises 17 residues. V was shortened by 8 bases and J by 3 bases, with 22 bases between the two germline ends.

The V call is TRBV29-1, the J call TRBJ1-5; D gene ambiguous. CDR1 and CDR2 (germline): SQVTM, ANQGSEA. V was clipped by 5 bases and J by 3 bases, with 8 bases between them. CDR3 length: 12 residues. CDR3 nucleotide sequence: TGCAGCGTTAGGTCCCCCAATCAGCCCCAGCATTTT. Amino acid sequence: CSVRSPNQPQHF. Supplemented by reference TRBV29-1 and TRBJ1-5, the full variable domain reads SAVISQKPSRDICQRGTSLTIQCQVDSQVTMMFWYRQQPGQSLTLIATANQGSEATYESGFVIDKFPISRPNLTFSTLTVSNMSPEDSSIYLCSVRSPNQPQHFGDGTRLSIL.

This clonotype was counted ten times or more. The chain links TRBV12-3 or TRBV12-4 to TRBJ1-5, with D uncertain. The V end lost 6 bases, the J end lost 1 base, and 16 bases lay between the germline ends. The CDR3 covers 16 residues. CDR3 sequence reads: CASSLSTTGSNQPQHF. In nucleotides, the CDR3 is TGTGCCAGCAGCCTTTCGACGACGGGAAGCAATCAGCCCCAGCATTTT.

This clonotype has a handful of counts. The genes are TRBV10-3 and TRBJ2-1, with TRBD1 identical over 7 bases. The CDR3 has 16 amino acids. The V gene's germline CDR1 is ENHRY and CDR2 SYGVKD. V gave up 0 bases and J gave up 7 bases; unmatched junction bases: 9. CDR3 amino acids: CAISESLTGFRNEQFF. As DNA, the CDR3 is TGTGCCATCAGTGAGTCATTGACAGGGTTTAGGAATGAGCAGTTCTTC.